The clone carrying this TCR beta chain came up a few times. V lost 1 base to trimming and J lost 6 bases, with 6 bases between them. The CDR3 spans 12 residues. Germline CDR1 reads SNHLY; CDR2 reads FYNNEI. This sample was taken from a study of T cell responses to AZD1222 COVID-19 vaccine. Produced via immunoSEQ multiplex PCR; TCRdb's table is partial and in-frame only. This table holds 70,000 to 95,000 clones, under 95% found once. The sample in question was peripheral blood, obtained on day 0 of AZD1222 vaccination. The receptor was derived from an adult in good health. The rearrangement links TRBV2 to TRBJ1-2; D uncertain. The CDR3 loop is CASSEVKDGYTF. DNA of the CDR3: TGTGCCAGCAGTGAAGTGAAGGATGGCTACACCTTC.